This entry features one T cell receptor beta chain sequence. The sample originates from a study of blood T cell repertoires in COVID-19. About the research overall: Collection of acute and convalescent COVID-19 samples took place in the United States, Italy and Spain.

The method was immunoSEQ multiplex PCR; TCRdb's version includes in-frame clones alone and lacks a portion of them. The sample comprises around 200,000 clones, 80% to 85% of which are singletons, and 2.6% rests with the top ten. The CDR3 spans 14 residues. V was cut by 3 bases and J by 0 bases, with 8 bases left in between. CDR1 and CDR2 from the germline V gene are DFQATT and SNEGSKA (reference sequence). The V call is TRBV20-1, the J call TRBJ1-4; TRBD1 might be the D (5 bases). The sequence derives from a human donor with acute or convalescent COVID-19. The donor label of this sample is uncertain. The sequenced material came from peripheral blood. The DNA for the CDR3 is TGCAGTGCTAGTGCAGGGTCAACTAATGAAAAACTGTTTTTT. It encodes CSASAGSTNEKLFF.